The clone carrying this T cell receptor (beta chain) has just a few counts. The protocol was immunoSEQ multiplex PCR, while the TCRdb copy is restricted to in-frame clones and leaves out a portion. The sample gives roughly 100,000 clones, about 66% of which show up once; almost 25% is in the top ten. The sample comes from a study of shared clonotypes between healthy human individuals. Sequencing was carried out using memory CD8+ T cells sorted from blood. Noted subset: CD45RO+ cells pooled with CCR7-negative TemRA cells. This clonotype originated in a woman aged 25 to 39 in good health.

CDR3 protein: CASSLSGNPTQYF. Here the CDR3 DNA reads TGTGCCAGCAGTTTATCAGGGAACCCAACCCAGTACTTC. The genes are TRBV27 and TRBJ2-5; no firm D call. Trimming left V 0 bases short and J 8 bases short, with 10 bases between. The CDR3 has 13 residues. Germline V gene sequence: CDR1 MNHEY, CDR2 SMNVEV (reference sequence).